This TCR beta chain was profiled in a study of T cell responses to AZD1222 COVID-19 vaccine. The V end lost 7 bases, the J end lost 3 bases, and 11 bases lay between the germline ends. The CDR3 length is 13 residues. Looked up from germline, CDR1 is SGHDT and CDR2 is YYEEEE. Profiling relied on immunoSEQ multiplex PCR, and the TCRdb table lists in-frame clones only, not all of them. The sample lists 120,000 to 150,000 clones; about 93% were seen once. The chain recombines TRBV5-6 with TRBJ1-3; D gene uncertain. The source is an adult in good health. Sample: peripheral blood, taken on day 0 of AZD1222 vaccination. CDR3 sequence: CASGDLSGNTIYF. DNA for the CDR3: TGTGCCAGCGGCGACCTAAGTGGAAACACCATATATTTT.